This passage covers 29 T cell receptor beta chains from one sample sequenced in a study of T cell repertoires in cytomegalovirus infection. No antigens are known for them. TCRdb fed the reads into MiXCR, producing one record per CDR3 protein. The sample includes about 47,000 distinct CDR3 sequences, roughly 18% of them seen just once. The sample here was CD8+ T cells from cultured PBMCs, taken from culture after CMV antigen stimulation. These TCRs come from a human donor in good health (CMV status not recorded). Some clones in this sample may be carry-over from other donors' samples.

This clonotype occurred a few times. The chain is built from TRBV7-2 and TRBJ2-3; either TRBD1 or TRBD2 may supply D (6 bases each). Looked up from germline, CDR1 is SGHTA and CDR2 is FQGNSA. The CDR3 loop spans 14 amino acids. V was shortened by 3 bases and J by 2 bases, with 9 bases between the two germline ends. The CDR3 reads CASSLGGYTDTQYF. The CDR3 coding sequence is TGTGCCAGCAGCTTGGGGGGCTACACAGATACGCAGTATTTT.

The chain recombines TRBV20-1 with TRBJ2-7, with 7 bases lining up with TRBD1. The CDR3 is 15 amino acids. Germline V lookup: CDR1 DFQATT, CDR2 SNEGSKA (reference sequence). The V gene end was trimmed by 0 bases and the J gene end by 2 bases; junction bases not matched to a gene: 7. The CDR3 here is CSARDSGQRTYEQYF. Here the CDR3 DNA reads TGCAGTGCTAGAGATTCGGGACAGCGGACCTACGAGCAGTACTTC.

The sample holds a few counts of this clonotype. The chain carries TRBV5-6 and TRBJ2-7; D unresolved. Trimming shortened V by 0 bases and J by 5 bases, and 6 bases separated the two germline ends. Germline assignment: CDR1 SGHDT and CDR2 YYEEEE. The CDR3 has 12 amino acids. For the CDR3, the DNA is TGTGCCAGCAGCTTGGAAGCCGACGAGCAGTACTTC. Translating gives CASSLEADEQYF.

This chain connects TRBV6-6 to TRBJ2-3, with TRBD1 identical over 7 bases. Germline V gene sequence: CDR1 MNHNY, CDR2 SVGAGI (reference sequence). This CDR3 contains 18 residues. V was clipped by 0 bases and J by 4 bases; unmatched bases: 13. The CDR3 loop reads CASSYSIDRVKEPDTQYF. As DNA, the CDR3 is TGTGCCAGCAGTTACTCAATAGACAGGGTAAAAGAGCCAGATACGCAGTATTTT.

This clonotype was seen more than once but under ten times. The genes are TRBV11-2 and TRBJ2-7, with TRBD2 matching over 8 bases. Trimming removed 10 bases from V and 4 bases from J; junction bases left unmatched: 9. CDR1 SGHAT and CDR2 FQNNGV come from the germline V gene. CDR3 size: 13 residues. The CDR3: CATDRGGAYEQYF. CDR3 DNA: TGTGCCACCGACCGGGGGGGGGCGTACGAGCAGTACTTC. The whole variable domain, filled in from reference TRBV11-2 and TRBJ2-7, reads EAGVAQSPRYKIIEKRQSVAFWCNPISGHATLYWYQQILGQGPKLLIQFQNNGVVDDSQLPKDRFSAERLKGVDSTLKIQPAKLEDSAVYLCATDRGGAYEQYFGPGTRLTVT.

Details on this clonotype: This could be a read error, since a much larger clone is one nucleotide away. The chain couples TRBV7-9 to TRBJ2-1; tentatively, D is TRBD1 (6 bases). V was trimmed by 2 bases and J by 9 bases, leaving 17 bases between them. The CDR3 consists of 15 residues. CDR1 and CDR2 (germline): SEHNR, FQNEAQ (reference sequence). In DNA form, the CDR3 reads TGTGCCAGCAGCTTACCAGGGGATGTTCGGACTGAGCAGTTCTTC. It yields the protein CASSLPGDVRTEQFF.

This clonotype has just a few counts. This chain links TRBV7-9 with TRBJ2-3, with D perhaps being TRBD1 or TRBD2 (6 bases each). Germline V gene lookup returns CDR1 SEHNR and CDR2 FQNEAQ (reference sequence). V dropped 7 bases and J dropped 0 bases, with 14 bases sitting between them. The CDR3 is made up of 15 amino acids. The CDR3 nucleotides are TGTGCCAGCACCTATCAGGGGACTAGCACAGATACGCAGTATTTT. Its translation: CASTYQGTSTDTQYF. The entire variable domain, with the rest obtained from reference TRBV7-9 and TRBJ2-3, is as follows: DTGVSQNPRHKITKRGQNVTFRCDPISEHNRLYWYRQTLGQGPEFLTYFQNEAQLEKSRLLSDRFSAERPKGSFSTLEIQRTEQGDSAMYLCASTYQGTSTDTQYFGPGTRLTVL.

This clonotype was detected only a few times. The V gene is TRBV27, the J gene TRBJ1-5; 9 bases line up with TRBD1. The CDR3 loop spans 14 amino acids. In germline, CDR1 is MNHEY, CDR2 SMNVEV (reference sequence). Trimming removed 6 bases from V and 7 bases from J; junction bases left unmatched: 7. The CDR3 DNA follows: TGTGCCAGCAGCCGCGGGACAGGGAAACAGCCCCAGCATTTT. It translates to CASSRGTGKQPQHF.

The genes are TRBV14 and TRBJ1-1; TRBD1 aligns across 9 bases. V was clipped by 2 bases and J by 3 bases; unmatched bases: 10. The CDR3 loop spans 17 amino acids. Germline CDR1 reads SGHDN; CDR2 reads FVKESK. The CDR3 sequence: CASSQRIGTGMDTEAFF. The CDR3 DNA reads TGTGCCAGCAGCCAAAGAATTGGGACAGGGATGGACACTGAAGCTTTCTTT.

V and J are TRBV5-6 and TRBJ2-7, with TRBD2 matching over 9 bases. The V gene end was trimmed by 5 bases and the J gene end by 2 bases; junction bases not matched to a gene: 8. Germline-derived CDR1 and CDR2 are SGHDT and YYEEEE. This CDR3 contains 15 residues. CDR3 loop: CASSYTTSGPYEQYF. The DNA for the CDR3 is TGTGCCAGCAGTTATACGACTAGCGGACCCTACGAGCAGTACTTC.

This clonotype has just a few counts. V usage is TRBV27 and J usage is TRBJ1-2; 8 nucleotides match TRBD1. Germline values: CDR1 MNHEY, CDR2 SMNVEV (reference sequence). CDR3 length: 16 residues. V was clipped by 2 bases and J by 7 bases; unmatched bases: 12. This chain's CDR3 is CASSLTIGQGDSGYTF. The CDR3 DNA sequence: TGTGCCAGCAGTTTAACGATTGGACAGGGTGATTCTGGCTACACCTTC.

V usage is TRBV7-6 and J usage is TRBJ2-7; D unresolved. CDR1 and CDR2 from the germline V gene are SGHVS and FNYEAQ. V was trimmed by 3 bases and J by 2 bases, leaving 11 bases between them. The CDR3 is 14 residues long. DNA for the CDR3: TGTGCCAGCAGCTTCGACGGATTCCCCTACGAGCAGTACTTC. This sequence encodes CASSFDGFPYEQYF.

There are a few counts of this clonotype. This chain connects TRBV19 to TRBJ2-5; D possibly corresponds to TRBD2 (6 bases). This CDR3 has 15 residues. Germline V lookup: CDR1 LNHDA, CDR2 SQIVND (reference sequence). V was shortened by 5 bases and J by 2 bases, with 15 bases between the two germline ends. The CDR3 loop is CASSQRAQDQETQYF. The CDR3 region has the DNA TGTGCCAGTAGTCAGCGGGCTCAAGATCAAGAGACCCAGTACTTC.

This sequence joins TRBV18 and TRBJ1-5, with TRBD1 matching over 7 bases. The CDR3 runs 16 residues. Germline V gene lookup returns CDR1 KGHSH and CDR2 LQKENI. V was pared by 6 bases and J by 2 bases, with 10 bases of the junction left unmatched. CDR3 region: CASSAMTGFGNQPQHF. The CDR3 DNA follows: TGTGCCAGCTCGGCAATGACAGGGTTTGGCAATCAGCCCCAGCATTTT.

The table lists this clonotype with a few counts. The gene calls are TRBV12-3 or TRBV12-4 and TRBJ1-1; 7 nucleotides align to TRBD1. Trimming cost V 5 bases and J 2 bases; bases outside gene matches: 8. The CDR3 covers 15 residues. This CDR3 is CASSQQGQTNTEAFF. CDR3 sequence (DNA): TGTGCCAGCAGTCAACAGGGACAGACTAACACTGAAGCTTTCTTT.

This clonotype showed up just a few times. The V gene is TRBV7-9, the J gene TRBJ2-5; D is possibly TRBD2 (6 bases). This CDR3 is 17 amino acids long. Looked up from germline, CDR1 is SEHNR and CDR2 is FQNEAQ (reference sequence). V was clipped by 5 bases and J by 3 bases, with 22 bases between them. The CDR3 DNA reads as TGTGCCAGCAGCCCCTACTCTGGAGGGCCGTCGGAAGAGACCCAGTACTTC. This sequence encodes CASSPYSGGPSEETQYF.

The chain has TRBV7-9 and TRBJ2-3; D perhaps matches TRBD1 (5 bases). V dropped 5 bases and J dropped 6 bases, with 12 bases sitting between them. Germline V gives CDR1 SEHNR, CDR2 FQNEAQ (reference sequence). This CDR3 comprises 13 residues. The CDR3 reads CASSPGSRDTQYF. CDR3 in DNA: TGTGCCAGCAGCCCAGGGTCCCGGGATACGCAGTATTTT.

This clonotype was counted between two and nine times. The V call is TRBV19, the J call TRBJ1-1, with D maybe TRBD1 (6 bases). The CDR3 runs to 13 residues. Between the trimmed V and J ends, which lost 3 bases and 3 bases, there was a span of 8 bases. Germline V CDR1 and CDR2: LNHDA, SQIVND (reference sequence). Written as DNA, the CDR3 is TGTGCCAGTAGTATTAGGGGGGACACTGAAGCTTTCTTT. It codes for CASSIRGDTEAFF.

The sample holds many counts of this clonotype. V gene TRBV7-3 combines with J gene TRBJ2-5, with D maybe TRBD1 (5 bases). Germline CDR1 reads SGHTA; CDR2 reads FQGTGA. The V and J ends lost 2 bases and 1 base respectively, with 8 bases between them. CDR3 length: 14 amino acids. CDR3: CASSLSGAQETQYF. CDR3 nucleotides: TGTGCCAGCAGCTTATCTGGGGCCCAAGAGACCCAGTACTTC.

This clonotype has more than one count but fewer than ten. This chain links TRBV7-9 with TRBJ1-5, with D perhaps matching TRBD1 (5 bases). The CDR3 length is 14 residues. The V end was cut by 6 bases, the J end by 3 bases, with 12 bases between. Germline CDR1 reads SEHNR; CDR2 reads FQNEAQ (reference sequence). The CDR3: CASRPAGDNQPQHF. DNA of the CDR3: TGTGCCAGCAGGCCCGCGGGGGACAATCAGCCCCAGCATTTT.

This clonotype has ten or more counts. The gene calls are TRBV7-2 and TRBJ2-1; D gene unclear. CDR3 length equals 12 residues. Germline CDR1 reads SGHTA; CDR2 reads FQGNSA. V lost 2 bases and J lost 6, with 5 bases in between. CDR3 sequence: CASSLTGNEQFF. Written as DNA, the CDR3 is TGTGCCAGCAGCTTAACGGGCAATGAGCAGTTCTTC.

The J gene is TRBJ1-1, the V gene TRBV7-9, with 8 bases that match TRBD1. The CDR3 runs to 14 residues. CDR1 is SEHNR, CDR2 FQNEAQ, per germline (reference sequence). V lost 1 base to trimming and J lost 5 bases; unmatched junction nucleotides: 3. CDR3 nucleotides: TGTGCCAGCAGCTTAGAACAGGGGGGTACTGAAGCTTTCTTT. Amino acids: CASSLEQGGTEAFF. The whole variable domain, remainder taken from reference TRBV7-9 and TRBJ1-1, is DTGVSQNPRHKITKRGQNVTFRCDPISEHNRLYWYRQTLGQGPEFLTYFQNEAQLEKSRLLSDRFSAERPKGSFSTLEIQRTEQGDSAMYLCASSLEQGGTEAFFGQGTRLTVV.

This clonotype showed up many times. V and J are TRBV5-5 and TRBJ2-7, with TRBD1 matching over 7 bases. CDR1 is SGHKS, CDR2 YYEKEE, per germline (reference sequence). The CDR3 has 15 residues. J lost 0 bases, V lost 4 bases, and 7 bases had no gene match. The CDR3 coding sequence is TGTGCCAGCAGCATAGACAGGGTCCCCTCCTACGAGCAGTACTTC. This translates into CASSIDRVPSYEQYF.

Worth noting for this clonotype: This clone may be a read error of a much larger clone one base away. The genes are TRBV11-2 and TRBJ2-1, with D tentatively TRBD2 (6 bases). The CDR3 is 15 amino acids. The germline V and J ends were trimmed by 3 bases and 3 bases, with 12 bases remaining between them. Germline V CDR1 and CDR2: SGHAT, FQNNGV. DNA for the CDR3: TGTGCCAGCAGCTTTGGACTAACCGTCTACAATGAGCAGTTCTTC. Amino acid sequence: CASSFGLTVYNEQFF.

In its sample, this clonotype was seen many times. This chain links TRBV6-5 with TRBJ2-7; D perhaps matches TRBD1 (5 bases). The ends were cut back, 0 bases at V and 0 bases at J, with 12 bases in the middle. The CDR3 totals 16 residues. CDR1 and CDR2 (germline): MNHEY, SVGAGI. CDR3 DNA: TGTGCCAGCAGTTACTCTGGGGCTTCTAGCTCCTACGAGCAGTACTTC. This encodes CASSYSGASSSYEQYF.

This clonotype has a count of ten or more. The chain is built from TRBV7-6 and TRBJ1-5; tentative D call: TRBD1 (5 bases). The V and J ends lost 5 bases and 1 base respectively, with 12 bases between them. This CDR3 spans 15 amino acids. In germline, CDR1 is SGHVS, CDR2 FNYEAQ. CDR3 residues: CASSATASSNQPQHF. CDR3 DNA sequence: TGTGCCAGCAGCGCGACAGCTTCGAGCAATCAGCCCCAGCATTTT. Drawing the rest from reference TRBV7-6 and TRBJ1-5, the complete variable domain is GAGVSQSPRYKVTKRGQDVALRCDPISGHVSLYWYRQALGQGPEFLTYFNYEAQQDKSGLPNDRFSAERPEGSISTLTIQRTEQRDSAMYRCASSATASSNQPQHFGDGTRLSIL.

The rearrangement uses TRBV5-4 and TRBJ2-7, with 10 bases lining up with TRBD1. CDR1 is SGHNT and CDR2 is YYREEE in the germline V gene (reference sequence). V lost 4 bases and J lost 4; bases outside the gene matches: 5. The length of the CDR3 is 14 residues. The CDR3 loop is CASSVGQGGYEQYF. The CDR3 nucleotides read TGTGCCAGCAGCGTCGGACAGGGGGGGTACGAGCAGTACTTC.

The sample holds a few counts of this clonotype. The chain carries TRBV4-3 and TRBJ2-1, with 10 positions matching TRBD1. From germline, CDR1 is LGHNA and CDR2 YSLEER. V dropped 0 bases and J dropped 7; count of bases not matched to a gene: 9. The CDR3 loop spans 17 amino acids. CDR3 residues: CASSQDLDRGLINEQFF. CDR3 nucleotides: TGCGCCAGCAGCCAAGATTTAGACAGGGGGCTTATTAATGAGCAGTTCTTC.

The rearrangement joins TRBV6-2 or TRBV6-3 to TRBJ1-1, with D unclear. Between the trimmed V and J ends, which lost 7 bases and 7 bases, there was a span of 10 bases. The germline V gene has CDR1 MNHEY and CDR2 SVGEGT. The CDR3 contains 11 residues. In DNA form, the CDR3 reads TGTGCCAGCACCTTGGACTATGAAGCTTTCTTT. Its protein is CASTLDYEAFF.